This passage covers 2 T cell receptor beta chains from one sample sequenced in a study of beta chain features in type 1 diabetes. TCRB transcripts that were expressed got sequenced, as all of the isolated RNA had been reverse transcribed. The assay was immunoSEQ multiplex PCR, and TCRdb's table has in-frame clones only and misses some. The table has 970,000 or so clones, about a sixth seen once. The sequenced sample was naive CD4+ T cells from blood. These receptors came from a woman younger than 30 in good health.

The rearrangement joins TRBV5-6 to TRBJ1-2; D call uncertain. Germline CDR1 and CDR2: SGHDT and YYEEEE. The CDR3 runs to 11 residues. Trimming removed 3 bases from V and 7 bases from J, with 7 bases in between. The DNA of the CDR3 is TGTGCCAGCAGCTCACCCGGTGGCTACACCTTC. It encodes CASSSPGGYTF.

This clone was seen only once. The chain couples TRBV2 to TRBJ1-2; 10 bases line up with TRBD1. This CDR3 has 14 residues. The trim removed 8 bases at V and 5 bases at J, leaving 8 bases unmatched. Germline loops: CDR1 SNHLY, CDR2 FYNNEI. The CDR3 DNA reads as TGTGCCAGCTCCACGACAGGGGGCGTTTATGGCTACACCTTC. It translates to CASSTTGGVYGYTF.